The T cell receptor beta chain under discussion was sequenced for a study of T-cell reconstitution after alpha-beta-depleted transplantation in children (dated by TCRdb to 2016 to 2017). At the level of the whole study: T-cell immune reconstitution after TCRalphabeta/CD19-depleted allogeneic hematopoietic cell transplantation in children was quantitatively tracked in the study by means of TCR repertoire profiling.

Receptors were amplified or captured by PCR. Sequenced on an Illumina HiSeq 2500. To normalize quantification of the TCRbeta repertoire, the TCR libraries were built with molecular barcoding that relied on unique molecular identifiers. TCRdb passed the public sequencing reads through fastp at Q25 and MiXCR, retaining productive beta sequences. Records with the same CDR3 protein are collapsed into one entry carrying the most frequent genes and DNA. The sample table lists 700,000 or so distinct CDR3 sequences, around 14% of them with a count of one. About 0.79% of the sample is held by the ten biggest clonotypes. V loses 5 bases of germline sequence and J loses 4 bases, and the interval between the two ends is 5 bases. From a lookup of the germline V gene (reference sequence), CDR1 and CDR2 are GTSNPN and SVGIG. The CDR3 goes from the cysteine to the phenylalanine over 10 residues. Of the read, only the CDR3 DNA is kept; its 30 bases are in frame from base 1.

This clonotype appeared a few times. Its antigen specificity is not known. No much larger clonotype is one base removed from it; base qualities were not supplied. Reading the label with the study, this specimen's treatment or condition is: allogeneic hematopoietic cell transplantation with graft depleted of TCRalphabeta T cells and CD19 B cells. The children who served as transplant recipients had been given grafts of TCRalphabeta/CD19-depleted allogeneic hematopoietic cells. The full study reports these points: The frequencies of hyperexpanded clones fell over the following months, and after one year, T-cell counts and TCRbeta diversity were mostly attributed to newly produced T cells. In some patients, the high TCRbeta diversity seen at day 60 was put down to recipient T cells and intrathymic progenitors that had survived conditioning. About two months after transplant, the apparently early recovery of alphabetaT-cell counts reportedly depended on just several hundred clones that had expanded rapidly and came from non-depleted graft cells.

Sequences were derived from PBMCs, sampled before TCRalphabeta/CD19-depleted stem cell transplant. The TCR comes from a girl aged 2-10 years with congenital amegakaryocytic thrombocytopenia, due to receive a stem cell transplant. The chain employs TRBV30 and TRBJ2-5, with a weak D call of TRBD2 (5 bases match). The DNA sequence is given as TGTGCCTGGGAGGGAGAGACCCAGTACTTC. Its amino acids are CAWEGETQYF.